The 3 T cell receptor beta chains given below trace back to one sample, sequenced in a study of a mutant IDH1 vaccine in newly diagnosed glioma. Antigens of these TCRs are unknown. Time point described: week 11, during vaccination. The study gave 300 ug of mutant IDH1 20-mer peptide per vaccine dose, with topical imiquimod. Sequenced by immunoSEQ multiplex PCR; TCRdb stores in-frame clones only, minus some. The sample includes over 20,000 clones, around three quarters seen only once; the top ten take around 8%. The sample in question was PBMCs, obtained from a glioma patient whose treatment included an IDH1 peptide vaccine. These receptors all come from a middle-aged man with glioma.

This chain uses TRBV27 with TRBJ1-4, with unresolved D. Deletions cut 3 bases from V and 5 bases from J, with 7 bases between. Germline-derived CDR1 and CDR2 are MNHEY and SMNVEV (reference sequence). The CDR3 has 13 residues. The CDR3 here is CASSFSQNEKLFF. For the CDR3, the DNA is TGTGCCAGCAGTTTTTCGCAGAATGAAAAACTGTTTTTT. The full variable domain, with the rest looked up from reference TRBV27 and TRBJ1-4, is EAQVTQNPRYLITVTGKKLTVTCSQNMNHEYMSWYRQDPGLGLRQIYYSMNVEVTDKGDVPEGYKVSRKEKRNFPLILESPSPNQTSLYFCASSFSQNEKLFFGSGTQLSVL.

This chain joins TRBV7-9 and TRBJ2-1; either TRBD1 or TRBD2 may fit D (5 bases each). Germline V lookup: CDR1 SEHNR, CDR2 FQNEAQ (reference sequence). V dropped 0 bases and J dropped 3 bases, with 15 bases sitting between them. This CDR3 has 17 amino acids. CDR3 region: CASSLAVVGELYNEQFF. For the CDR3, the DNA is TGTGCCAGCAGCTTAGCCGTTGTGGGGGAACTCTACAATGAGCAGTTCTTC.

This chain links TRBV5-4 with TRBJ1-1; 10 bases match TRBD1. The trim removed 3 bases at V and 5 bases at J, leaving 10 bases unmatched. Germline V gene sequence: CDR1 SGHNT, CDR2 YYREEE (reference sequence). CDR3 length: 16 residues. The CDR3 protein is CASSYPGQGVRTEAFF. In nucleotides, the CDR3 is TGTGCCAGCAGCTACCCAGGACAGGGGGTACGTACTGAAGCTTTCTTT.